A selection of T cell receptor beta chains follows, all from one sample in a study of T cell responses to AZD1222 COVID-19 vaccine. Assay: immunoSEQ multiplex PCR; the TCRdb copy retains only in-frame clones and omits some. The sample carries about 94,000 clones, nearly 90% recorded once. Sample: peripheral blood, taken on day 0 of AZD1222 vaccination. These receptor sequences come from an adult in good health. CDR3s include the opening cysteine and the closing phenylalanine or tryptophan. D genes are given only for firm matches. The size entry is marked missing in some rows and otherwise reads once, few, many or a size class.

TRBJ2-7	TRBV7-2	NA	NA	TGTGCCAGCAGCTTAGGCGACAGGAACTACGAGCAGTACTTC	CASSLGDRNYEQYF
TRBJ2-7	TRBV5-1	NA	NA	TGCGCCAGCAGCTTGCTCGGCAGGGCCTACGAGCAGTACTTC	CASSLLGRAYEQYF
TRBJ2-7	TRBV28	NA	NA	TGTGCCAGCAGTGGGGCGTATCTGCAGTACTTC	CASSGAYLQYF
TRBJ2-7	TRBV11-2	NA	NA	TGTGCCAGCAGCTCGACGGGGGTAAACGAGCAGTACTTC	CASSSTGVNEQYF
TRBJ2-1	TRBV5-4	NA	TRBD2	TGTGCCAGCAGCTACCCGGGACTAGCGGGGACCACCTCCTACAATGAGCAGTTCTTC	CASSYPGLAGTTSYNEQFF
TRBJ1-2	TRBV28	NA	TRBD1	TGTGCCAGCACCACCCCGATGGGACAGGGGGCCGTCTATGGCTACACCTTC	CASTTPMGQGAVYGYTF
TRBJ1-2	TRBV6-5	NA	NA	TGTGCCAGCAAGGCGGGGACTAACTATGGCTACACCTTC	CASKAGTNYGYTF
TRBJ2-7	TRBV12-5	NA	TRBD1	TGTGCTAGTGGTTTGGCCCGGGACAGAAGCTACGAGCAGTACTTC	CASGLARDRSYEQYF
TRBJ1-2	TRBV7-3	NA	TRBD1	TGTGCCAGCAGCCCACAACCGACAGGGGGCCATGGCTACACCTTC	CASSPQPTGGHGYTF
TRBJ1-3	TRBV15	NA	NA	TGTGCCACCAGCAGTACGGCTCTCTCTGGAAACACCATATATTTT	CATSSTALSGNTIYF
TRBJ1-1	TRBV19	NA	NA	TGTGCCAGTAGTATAGGGGAGGCGACATTTTGGAACACTGAAGCTTTCTTT	CASSIGEATFWNTEAFF
TRBJ1-1	TRBV28	NA	NA	TGTGCCAGCAGTTTGTGGGTCACTGAAGCTTTCTTT	CASSLWVTEAFF
TRBJ2-5	TRBV13	few	TRBD2	TGTGCCAGCAGCTTAGGCGGCGGGGGGTACGAGACCCAGTACTTC	CASSLGGGGYETQYF
TRBJ2-7	TRBV5-1	once	NA	TGCGCCAGCAGGGCCCTAGGGGTCTACGAGCAGTACTTC	CASRALGVYEQYF
TRBJ2-7	TRBV5-1	NA	TRBD1	TGCGCCAGCAGCCCAGGACAGGGAGTCGGCTACGAGCAGTACTTC	CASSPGQGVGYEQYF
TRBJ2-2	TRBV21-1	NA	NA	TGTGCCAGCAGCAGACTGGCAGGGGTTCTGAACACCGGGGAGCTGTTTTTT	CASSRLAGVLNTGELFF
TRBJ1-2	TRBV6-2/TRBV6-3	NA	NA	TGTGCCAGCAGTCCAAACGGCGGGCCGCTTCGGACCTTC	CASSPNGGPLRTF
TRBJ2-1	TRBV7-2	few	TRBD2	TGTGCCAGCAGCTTAGAAGTAGCCCCTAGCGGGGGTTACAATGAGCAGTTCTTC	CASSLEVAPSGGYNEQFF
TRBJ1-2	TRBV2	NA	NA	TGTGCCAGCAGCGACCGGGAATCCTATGGCTACACCTTC	CASSDRESYGYTF
TRBJ1-2	TRBV11-2	NA	NA	TGTGCCAGCAGCACGGGACCGAATAACTATGGCTACACCTTC	CASSTGPNNYGYTF
TRBJ2-2	TRBV4-2	NA	TRBD2	TGTGCCAGCAGCTCCCGGAGGGCGGGGGGAGCGGCCGGGGAGCTGTTTTTT	CASSSRRAGGAAGELFF
TRBJ2-5	TRBV5-4	NA	NA	TGTGCCAGCAGCTTGGGGCGGGGTTACCAAGAGACCCAGTACTTC	CASSLGRGYQETQYF
TRBJ2-7	TRBV4-1	NA	NA	TGCGCCAGCAGCCCCCCCCTTAGCCCGGAGCAGTACTTC	CASSPPLSPEQYF